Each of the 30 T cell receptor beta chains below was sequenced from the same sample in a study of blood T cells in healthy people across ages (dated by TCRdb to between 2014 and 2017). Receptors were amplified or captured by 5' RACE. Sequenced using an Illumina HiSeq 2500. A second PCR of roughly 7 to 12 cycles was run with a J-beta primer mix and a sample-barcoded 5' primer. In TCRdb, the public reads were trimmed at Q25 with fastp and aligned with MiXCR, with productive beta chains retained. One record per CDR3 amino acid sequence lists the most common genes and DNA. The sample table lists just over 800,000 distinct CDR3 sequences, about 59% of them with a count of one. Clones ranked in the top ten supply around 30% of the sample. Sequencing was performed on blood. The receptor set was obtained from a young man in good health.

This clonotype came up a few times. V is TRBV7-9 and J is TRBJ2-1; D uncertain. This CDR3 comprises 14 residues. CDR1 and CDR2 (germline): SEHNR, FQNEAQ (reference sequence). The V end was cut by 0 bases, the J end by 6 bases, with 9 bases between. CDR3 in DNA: TGTGCCAGCAGCTTAGCTTCTCTGTTCAATGAGCAGTTCTTC. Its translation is CASSLASLFNEQFF.

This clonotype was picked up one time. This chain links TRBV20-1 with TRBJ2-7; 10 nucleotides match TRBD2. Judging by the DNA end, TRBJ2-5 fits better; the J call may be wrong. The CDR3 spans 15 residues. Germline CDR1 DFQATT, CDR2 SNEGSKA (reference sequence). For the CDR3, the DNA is TGCAGTGCTGGGGATCGAGCGGGGGGGCGGGAGACCCAGTACTTC. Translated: CSAGDRAGGRETQYF.

The CDR3 loop reads CASSQGGGYDEQYF. The CDR3 DNA sequence: TGTGCCAGCAGCCAAGGGGGCGGATACGACGAGCAGTACTTC. The chain has TRBV3-1 and TRBJ2-7, with D maybe TRBD1 (5 bases). Germline V gene data show CDR1 as LGHDT and CDR2 as YNNKEL (reference sequence). V gave up 1 base and J gave up 5 bases, with 12 bases separating them. CDR3 length equals 14 residues.

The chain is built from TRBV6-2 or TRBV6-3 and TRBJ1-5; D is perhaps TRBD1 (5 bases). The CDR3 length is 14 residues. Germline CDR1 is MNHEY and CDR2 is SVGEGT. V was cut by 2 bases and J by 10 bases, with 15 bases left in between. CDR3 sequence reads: CASSYGTSLVPQHF. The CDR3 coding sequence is TGTGCCAGCAGTTACGGGACGTCCCTCGTACCCCAGCATTTT.

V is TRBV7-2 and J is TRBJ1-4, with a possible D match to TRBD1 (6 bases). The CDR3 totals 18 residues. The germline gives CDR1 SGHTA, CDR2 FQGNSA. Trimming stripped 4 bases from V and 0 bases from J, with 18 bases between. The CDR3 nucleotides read TGTGCCAGCAGCTGGGGGGCGGCAGGATCCTCAACTAATGAAAAACTGTTTTTT. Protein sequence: CASSWGAAGSSTNEKLFF.

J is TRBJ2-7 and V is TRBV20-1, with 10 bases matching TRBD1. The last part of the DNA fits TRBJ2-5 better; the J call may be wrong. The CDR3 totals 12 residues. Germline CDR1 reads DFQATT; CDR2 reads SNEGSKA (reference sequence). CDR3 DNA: TGCAGTGCGGACAGGGGGGGAGAGACCCAGTACTTC. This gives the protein CSADRGGETQYF.

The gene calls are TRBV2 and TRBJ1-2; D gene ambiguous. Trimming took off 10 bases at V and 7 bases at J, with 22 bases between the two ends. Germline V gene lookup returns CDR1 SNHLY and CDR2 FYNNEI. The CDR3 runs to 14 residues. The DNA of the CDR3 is TGTGCCAACCGACCACGGGGAATTGCTATTGGCTACACCTTC. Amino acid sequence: CANRPRGIAIGYTF.

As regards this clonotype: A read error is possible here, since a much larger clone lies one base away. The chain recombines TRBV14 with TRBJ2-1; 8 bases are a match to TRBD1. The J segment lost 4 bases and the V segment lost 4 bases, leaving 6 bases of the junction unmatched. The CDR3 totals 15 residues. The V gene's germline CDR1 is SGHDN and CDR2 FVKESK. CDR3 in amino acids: CASSPRTGIYNEQFF. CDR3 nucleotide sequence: TGTGCCAGCAGCCCCCGGACAGGGATATACAATGAGCAGTTCTTC.

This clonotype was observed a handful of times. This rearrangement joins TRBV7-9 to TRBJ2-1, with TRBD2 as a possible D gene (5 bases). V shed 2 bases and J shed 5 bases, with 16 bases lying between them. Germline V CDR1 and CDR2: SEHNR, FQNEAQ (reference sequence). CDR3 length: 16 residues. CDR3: CASSLPSWEPDNEQFF. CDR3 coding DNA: TGTGCCAGCAGCTTACCGAGCTGGGAGCCAGACAATGAGCAGTTCTTC.

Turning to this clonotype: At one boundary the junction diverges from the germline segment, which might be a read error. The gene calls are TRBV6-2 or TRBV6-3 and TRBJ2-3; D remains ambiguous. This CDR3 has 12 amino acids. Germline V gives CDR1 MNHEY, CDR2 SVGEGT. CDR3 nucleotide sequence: TGTGCCAGCCGTTACTCAGTAGATACGCAGTATTTT. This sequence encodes CASRYSVDTQYF.

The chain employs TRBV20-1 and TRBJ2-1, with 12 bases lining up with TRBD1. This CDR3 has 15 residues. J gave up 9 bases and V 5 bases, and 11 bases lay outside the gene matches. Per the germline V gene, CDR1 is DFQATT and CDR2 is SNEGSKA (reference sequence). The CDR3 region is CSALQGDRGLSEQFF. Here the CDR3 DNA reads TGCAGTGCTCTCCAGGGGGACAGGGGGCTCAGTGAGCAGTTCTTC.

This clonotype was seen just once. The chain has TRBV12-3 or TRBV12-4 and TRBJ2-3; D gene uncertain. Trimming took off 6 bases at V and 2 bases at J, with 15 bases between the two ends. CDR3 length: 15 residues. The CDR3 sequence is CASSPQGAVTDTQYF. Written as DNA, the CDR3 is TGTGCCAGCAGCCCCCAAGGTGCGGTCACAGATACGCAGTATTTT.

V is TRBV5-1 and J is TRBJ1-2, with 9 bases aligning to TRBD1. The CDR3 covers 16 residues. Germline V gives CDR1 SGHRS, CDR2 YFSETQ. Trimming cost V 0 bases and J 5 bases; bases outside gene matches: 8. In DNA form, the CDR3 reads TGCGCCAGCAGCTTGGTCCCGGGACAGGGTGGATATGGCTACACCTTC. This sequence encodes CASSLVPGQGGYGYTF.

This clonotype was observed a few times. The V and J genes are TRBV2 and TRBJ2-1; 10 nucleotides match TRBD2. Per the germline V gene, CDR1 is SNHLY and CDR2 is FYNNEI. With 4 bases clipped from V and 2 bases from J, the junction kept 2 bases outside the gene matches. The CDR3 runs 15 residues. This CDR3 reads CASSGTSGPYNEQFF. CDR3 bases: TGTGCCAGCAGTGGGACTAGCGGCCCCTACAATGAGCAGTTCTTC.

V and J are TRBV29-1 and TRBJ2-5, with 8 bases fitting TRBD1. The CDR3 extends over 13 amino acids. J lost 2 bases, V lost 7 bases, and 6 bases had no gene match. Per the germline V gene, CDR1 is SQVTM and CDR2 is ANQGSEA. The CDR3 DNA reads TGCAGCGCATCACGGACAGGGCAAGAGACCCAGTACTTC. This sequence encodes CSASRTGQETQYF.

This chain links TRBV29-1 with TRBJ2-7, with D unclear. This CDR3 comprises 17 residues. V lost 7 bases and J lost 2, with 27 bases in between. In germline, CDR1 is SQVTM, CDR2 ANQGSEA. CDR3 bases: TGCAGCGCCCTACTTTTCCCTTCGGGCAGGCCTACCTACGAGCAGTACTTC. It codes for CSALLFPSGRPTYEQYF.

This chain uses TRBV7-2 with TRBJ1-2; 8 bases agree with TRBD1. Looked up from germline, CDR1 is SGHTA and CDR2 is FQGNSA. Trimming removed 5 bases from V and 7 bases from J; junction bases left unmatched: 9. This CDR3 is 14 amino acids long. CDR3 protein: CASSLNGQGGGYTF. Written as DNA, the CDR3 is TGTGCCAGCAGCCTCAACGGACAGGGAGGTGGCTACACCTTC.

CDR3 bases: TGTGCAAGTGGGAGGGGTAAGGTCTTTGATACGCAGTATTTT. Translated: CASGRGKVFDTQYF. The chain couples TRBV6-5 to TRBJ2-3; 7 nucleotides match TRBD2. Germline CDR1 and CDR2: MNHEY and SVGAGI. This CDR3 contains 14 residues.

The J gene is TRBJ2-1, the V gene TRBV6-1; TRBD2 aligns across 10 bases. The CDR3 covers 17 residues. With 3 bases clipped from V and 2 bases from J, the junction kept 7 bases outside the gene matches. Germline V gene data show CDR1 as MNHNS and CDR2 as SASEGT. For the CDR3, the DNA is TGTGCCAGCAGTGAGGGGAGCGGGGGGGCCACCTACAATGAGCAGTTCTTC. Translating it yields CASSEGSGGATYNEQFF.

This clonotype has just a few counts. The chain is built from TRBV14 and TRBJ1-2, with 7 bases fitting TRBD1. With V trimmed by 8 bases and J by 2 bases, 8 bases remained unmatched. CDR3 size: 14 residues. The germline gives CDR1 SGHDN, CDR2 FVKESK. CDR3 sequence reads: CASSHGTENYGYTF. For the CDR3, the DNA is TGTGCCAGCTCCCACGGGACAGAAAACTATGGCTACACCTTC.

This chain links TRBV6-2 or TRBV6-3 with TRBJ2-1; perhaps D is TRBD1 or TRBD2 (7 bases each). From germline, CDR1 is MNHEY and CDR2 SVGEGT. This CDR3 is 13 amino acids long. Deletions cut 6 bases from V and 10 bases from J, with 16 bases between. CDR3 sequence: CASRIDQGGEQFF. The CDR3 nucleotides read TGTGCCAGCAGAATTGATCAGGGGGGGGAGCAGTTCTTC.

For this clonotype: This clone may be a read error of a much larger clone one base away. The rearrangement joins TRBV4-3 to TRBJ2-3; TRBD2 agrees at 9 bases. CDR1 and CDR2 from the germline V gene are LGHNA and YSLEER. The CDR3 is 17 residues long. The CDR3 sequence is CASGQSKTSGSTDTQYF. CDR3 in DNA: TGCGCCAGCGGCCAATCAAAGACTAGCGGTAGCACAGATACGCAGTATTTT.

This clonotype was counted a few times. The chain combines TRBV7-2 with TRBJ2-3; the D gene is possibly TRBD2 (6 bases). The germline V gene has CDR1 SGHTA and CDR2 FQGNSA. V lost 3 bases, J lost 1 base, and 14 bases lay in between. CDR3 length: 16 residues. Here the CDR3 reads CASSLWGGEGTDTQYF. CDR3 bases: TGTGCCAGCAGCTTGTGGGGTGGGGAGGGCACAGATACGCAGTATTTT. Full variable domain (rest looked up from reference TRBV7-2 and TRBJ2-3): GAGVSQSPSNKVTEKGKDVELRCDPISGHTALYWYRQSLGQGLEFLIYFQGNSAPDKSGLPSDRFSAERTGGSVSTLTIQRTQQEDSAVYLCASSLWGGEGTDTQYFGPGTRLTVL.

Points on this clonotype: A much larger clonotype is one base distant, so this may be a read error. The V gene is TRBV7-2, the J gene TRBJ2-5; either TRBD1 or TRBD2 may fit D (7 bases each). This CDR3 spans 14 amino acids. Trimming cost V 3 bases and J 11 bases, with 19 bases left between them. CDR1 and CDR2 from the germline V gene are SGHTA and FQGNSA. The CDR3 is CASSFRGGYNEQYF. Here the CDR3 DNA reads TGTGCCAGCAGCTTCAGGGGGGGGTACAATGAGCAGTACTTC.

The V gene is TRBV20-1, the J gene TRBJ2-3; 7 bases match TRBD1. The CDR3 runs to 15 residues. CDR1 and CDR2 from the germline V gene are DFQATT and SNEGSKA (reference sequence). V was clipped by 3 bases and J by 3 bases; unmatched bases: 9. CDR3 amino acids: CSASSDREWTDTQYF. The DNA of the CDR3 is TGCAGTGCTAGTAGCGACAGGGAATGGACAGATACGCAGTATTTT.

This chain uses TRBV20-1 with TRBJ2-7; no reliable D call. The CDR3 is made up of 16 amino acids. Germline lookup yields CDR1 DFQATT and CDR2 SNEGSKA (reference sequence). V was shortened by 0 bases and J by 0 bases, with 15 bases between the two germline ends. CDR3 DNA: TGCAGTGCTAGAGATGAGGAAAAAGTTAGCTCCTACGAGCAGTACTTC. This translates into CSARDEEKVSSYEQYF.

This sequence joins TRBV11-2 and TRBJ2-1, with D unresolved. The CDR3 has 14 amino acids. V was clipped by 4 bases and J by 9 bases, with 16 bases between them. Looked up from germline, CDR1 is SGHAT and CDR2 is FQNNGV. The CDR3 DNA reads TGTGCCAGCAGCTCGGGCGCCCCCCCCAGTGAGCAGTTCTTC. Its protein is CASSSGAPPSEQFF.

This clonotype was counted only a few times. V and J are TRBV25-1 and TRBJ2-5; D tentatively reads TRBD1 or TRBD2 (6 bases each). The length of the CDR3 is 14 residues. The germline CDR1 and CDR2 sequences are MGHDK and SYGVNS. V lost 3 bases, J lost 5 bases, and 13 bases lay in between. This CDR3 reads CASSDWGARETQYF. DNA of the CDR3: TGTGCCAGCAGTGACTGGGGGGCACGGGAGACCCAGTACTTC. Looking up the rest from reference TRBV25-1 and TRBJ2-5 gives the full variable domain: EADIYQTPRYLVIGTGKKITLECSQTMGHDKMYWYQQDPGMELHLIHYSYGVNSTEKGDLSSESTVSRIRTEHFPLTLESARPSHTSQYLCASSDWGARETQYFGPGTRLLVL.

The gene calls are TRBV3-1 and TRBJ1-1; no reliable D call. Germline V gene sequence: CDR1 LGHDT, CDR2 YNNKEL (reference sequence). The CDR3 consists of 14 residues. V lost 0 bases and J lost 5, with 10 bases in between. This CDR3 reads CASSQDLEPTEAFF. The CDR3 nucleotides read TGTGCCAGCAGCCAAGACCTGGAGCCAACTGAAGCTTTCTTT.

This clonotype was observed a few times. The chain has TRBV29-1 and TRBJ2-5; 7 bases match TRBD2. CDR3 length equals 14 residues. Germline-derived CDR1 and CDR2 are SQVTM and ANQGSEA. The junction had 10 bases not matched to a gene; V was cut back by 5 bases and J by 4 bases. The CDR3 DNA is TGCAGCGTTAACGGGAGCGGGGTGGGAGAGACCCAGTACTTC. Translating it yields CSVNGSGVGETQYF.